This T cell receptor (beta chain) was recovered during a study of blood T cell repertoires in COVID-19. For the study at large: Sites in the United States, Italy and Spain provided acute and convalescent COVID-19 samples.

TCRdb keeps only in-frame clones here, not all; method: immunoSEQ multiplex PCR. The table has about 250,000 clones, about nine tenths seen once. V dropped 5 bases and J dropped 0 bases, with 12 bases sitting between them. Germline assignment: CDR1 WSHSY and CDR2 SAAADI. The CDR3 loop spans 15 amino acids. Seattle's cohort entered during active infection and was followed longitudinally. This clonotype originated in a woman in her twenties or thirties with COVID-19, enrolled during active disease. This chain links TRBV10-2 with TRBJ2-3; D unresolved. The sample was peripheral blood. This chain's CDR3 is CASSPSAYSTDTQYF. Written as DNA, the CDR3 is TGCGCCAGCAGTCCGAGCGCCTATAGCACAGATACGCAGTATTTT.